Following are 10 T cell receptor beta chains from one sample sequenced in a study of T cells expressing NK-cell markers. Each CDR3 protein gets one entry in TCRdb, which reprocessed the 5' RACE reads and gives no DNA. Found here are about 30,000 distinct CDR3 sequences; the top ten clones hold around 60%. Sequenced: blood T cells: a sorted CD56 or NKG2C T cell subset, CD4+ or CD8+ T cells, or bulk PBMC T cells (not recorded which). The receptors here all came from a woman aged 18-70 years in good health.

J is TRBJ1-4 and V is TRBV15; there is no DNA to check the TCRdb D call of TRBD1. The CDR3 length is 16 residues. Germline V gives CDR1 LNHNV, CDR2 YYDKDF (reference sequence). CDR3 residues: CATSPRIQGANEKLFF.

The chain couples TRBV28 to TRBJ1-3. There are 14 residues in the CDR3. From germline, CDR1 is MDHEN and CDR2 SYDVKM. CDR3 loop: CASSLSGNGNTIYF.

This chain uses TRBV6-6 with TRBJ1-1. CDR3 length: 12 amino acids. Germline CDR1 reads MNHNY; CDR2 reads SVGAGI (reference sequence). The CDR3 spells CASSYVVTEAFF.

The J gene is TRBJ2-1, the V gene TRBV6-2 or TRBV6-3; TCRdb indicates TRBD1, and absent DNA this call remains unverified. The CDR3 has 17 amino acids. From germline, CDR1 is MNHEY and CDR2 SVGEGT. The CDR3: CASSAWLGTYSYNEQFF.

The rearrangement links TRBV29-1 to TRBJ2-2; with no DNA, the TCRdb D assignment of TRBD1 cannot be verified. Per germline, CDR1 SQVTM and CDR2 ANQGSEA. This CDR3 has 14 residues. The CDR3 here is CSVPLTGRHGELFF.

This chain links TRBV9 with TRBJ2-2. Germline CDR1 is SGDLS and CDR2 is YYNGEE. The CDR3 is 11 residues long. This CDR3 reads CASSATGELFF. Combining the CDR3 with reference TRBV9 and TRBJ2-2 gives the whole variable domain DSGVTQTPKHLITATGQRVTLRCSPRSGDLSVYWYQQSLDQGLQFLIQYYNGEERAKGNILERFSAQQFPDLHSELNLSSLELGDSALYFCASSATGELFFGEGSRLTVL.

The CDR3: CASGDSVPGELFF. The chain is built from TRBV6-5 and TRBJ2-2. The CDR3 extends over 13 amino acids. The germline CDR1 and CDR2 sequences are MNHEY and SVGAGI.

This chain connects TRBV5-1 to TRBJ2-5; absent DNA, TCRdb's TRBD1 call cannot be checked. The CDR3 length is 13 residues. Germline CDR1 is SGHRS and CDR2 is YFSETQ. The CDR3 is CASSRTEQETQYF.

V is TRBV15 and J is TRBJ2-7; TCRdb gives TRBD1 as the D gene, but with no DNA this cannot be confirmed. This CDR3 contains 13 residues. Germline V gene data show CDR1 as LNHNV and CDR2 as YYDKDF (reference sequence). CDR3 residues: CATSRPRGSEQYF.

The gene calls are TRBV7-2 and TRBJ2-1; with no DNA, the TCRdb D assignment of TRBD2 cannot be verified. Germline lookup yields CDR1 SGHTA and CDR2 FQGNSA. This CDR3 has 16 residues. CDR3 loop: CASSLEAVSSYNEQFF.